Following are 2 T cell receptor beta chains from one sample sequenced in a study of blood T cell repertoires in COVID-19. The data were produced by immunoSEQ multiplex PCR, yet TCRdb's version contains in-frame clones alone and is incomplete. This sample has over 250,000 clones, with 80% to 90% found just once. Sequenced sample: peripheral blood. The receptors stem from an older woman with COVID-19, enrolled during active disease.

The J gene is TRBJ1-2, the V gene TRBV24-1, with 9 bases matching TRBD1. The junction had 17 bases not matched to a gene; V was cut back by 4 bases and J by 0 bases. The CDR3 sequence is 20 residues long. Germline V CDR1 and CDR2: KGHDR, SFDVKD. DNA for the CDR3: TGTGCCACCAGTGAGAACAACCCGGGACAGGGAGTAATCCCTAACTATGGCTACACCTTC. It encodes CATSENNPGQGVIPNYGYTF.

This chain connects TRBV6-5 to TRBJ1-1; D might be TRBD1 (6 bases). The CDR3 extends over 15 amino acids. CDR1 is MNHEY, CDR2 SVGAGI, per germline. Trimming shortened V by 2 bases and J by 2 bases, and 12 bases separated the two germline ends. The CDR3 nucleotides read TGTGCCAGCAGTTACAAGGGGGTGGGTAACACTGAAGCTTTCTTT. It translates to CASSYKGVGNTEAFF.